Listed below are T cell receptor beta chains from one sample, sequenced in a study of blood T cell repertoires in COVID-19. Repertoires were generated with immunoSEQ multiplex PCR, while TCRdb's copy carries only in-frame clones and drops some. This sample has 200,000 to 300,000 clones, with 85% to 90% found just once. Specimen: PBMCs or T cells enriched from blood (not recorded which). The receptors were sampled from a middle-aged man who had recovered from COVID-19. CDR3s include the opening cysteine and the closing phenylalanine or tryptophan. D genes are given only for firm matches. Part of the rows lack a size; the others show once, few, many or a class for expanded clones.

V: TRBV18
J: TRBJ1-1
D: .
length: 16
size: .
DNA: TGTGCCAGCTCACGAGAATCTTGGTTTATGAACACTGAAGCTTTCTTT
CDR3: CASSRESWFMNTEAFF

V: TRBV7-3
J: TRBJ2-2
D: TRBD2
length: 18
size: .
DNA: TGTGCCAGCAGCCCCGGACTAGCGGGAGTAGCGAACACCGGGGAGCTGTTTTTT
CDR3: CASSPGLAGVANTGELFF

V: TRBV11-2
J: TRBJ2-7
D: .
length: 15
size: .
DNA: TGTGCCAGCAGCCTTAAGGGGCAGGGGATCCGCGAGCAGTACTTC
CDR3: CASSLKGQGIREQYF

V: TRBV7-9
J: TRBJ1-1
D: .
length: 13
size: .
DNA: TGTGCCAGCAGCTTAGGTCAGGGGTCTGAAGCTTTCTTT
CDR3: CASSLGQGSEAFF

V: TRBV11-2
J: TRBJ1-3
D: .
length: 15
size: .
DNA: TGTGCCAGCAGCTTAGTCAGGATCTCTGGAAACACCATATATTTT
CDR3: CASSLVRISGNTIYF

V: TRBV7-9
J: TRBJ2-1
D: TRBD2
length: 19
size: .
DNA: TGTGCCAGCAGCTTAGCTATCTCGGAGCGGGGCAGTTCCTACAATGAGCAGTTCTTC
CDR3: CASSLAISERGSSYNEQFF

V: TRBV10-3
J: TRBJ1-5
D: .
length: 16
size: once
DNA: TGTGCCATCAGTGAGCAAGTAGCGGGTAGCAATCAGCCCCAGCATTTT
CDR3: CAISEQVAGSNQPQHF

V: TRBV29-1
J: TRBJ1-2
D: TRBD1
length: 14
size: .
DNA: TGCAGCGTTACTAGCGGGACAGGGGGCTATGGCTACACCTTC
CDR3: CSVTSGTGGYGYTF

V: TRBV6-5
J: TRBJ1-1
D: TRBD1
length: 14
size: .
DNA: TGTGCCAGCAGTTGGGGACAGGGAATCCCTGAAGCTTTCTTT
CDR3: CASSWGQGIPEAFF

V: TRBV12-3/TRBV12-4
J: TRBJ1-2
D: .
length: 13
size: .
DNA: TGTGCCAGCAGTTTAAGACAGAGTTATGGCTACACCTTC
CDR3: CASSLRQSYGYTF

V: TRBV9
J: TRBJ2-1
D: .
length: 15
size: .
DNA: TGTGCCAGCAGCGCCCTGGACTTCTCCTACAATGAGCAGTTCTTC
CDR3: CASSALDFSYNEQFF

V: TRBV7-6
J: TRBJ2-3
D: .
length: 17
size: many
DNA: TGTGCCAGCAGCCCATCGGTCGGGGGACTGACAACCGATACGCAGTATTTT
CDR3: CASSPSVGGLTTDTQYF

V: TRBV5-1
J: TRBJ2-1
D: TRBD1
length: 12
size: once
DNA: TGCGCCAGTAGGACAGGGTCCAATGAGCAGTTCTTC
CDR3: CASRTGSNEQFF

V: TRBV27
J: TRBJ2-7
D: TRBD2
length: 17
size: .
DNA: TGTGCCAGCCGCTGGACTAGCGGGAGTCTAAACGGGAACGAGCAGTACTTC
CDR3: CASRWTSGSLNGNEQYF

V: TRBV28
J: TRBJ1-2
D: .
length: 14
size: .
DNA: TGTGCCAGCATTCGGCAGGGGCTCGCCTATGGCTACACCTTC
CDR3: CASIRQGLAYGYTF

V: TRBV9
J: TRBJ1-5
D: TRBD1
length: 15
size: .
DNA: TGTGCCAGCAGCGTAGATGGACAGGGCTTTCAGCCCCAGCATTTT
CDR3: CASSVDGQGFQPQHF

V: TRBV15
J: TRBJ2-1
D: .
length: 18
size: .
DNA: TGTGCCACCAGCAGAGATAATCGAGGTCTTAGCTCCTACAATGAGCAGTTCTTC
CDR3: CATSRDNRGLSSYNEQFF

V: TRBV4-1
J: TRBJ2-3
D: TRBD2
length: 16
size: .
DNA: TGCGCCAGCAGCCAACGGGTAGCGGGGAGGTCAGATACGCAGTATTTT
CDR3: CASSQRVAGRSDTQYF

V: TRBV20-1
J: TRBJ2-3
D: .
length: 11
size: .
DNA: TGCAGTGCTGTAAGACTGGGTACGCAGTATTTT
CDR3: CSAVRLGTQYF

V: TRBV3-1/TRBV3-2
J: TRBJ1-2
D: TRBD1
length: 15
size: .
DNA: TGTGCCAGCAGCCGAACAGGGGGCAAAATTTATGGCTACACCTTC
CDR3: CASSRTGGKIYGYTF

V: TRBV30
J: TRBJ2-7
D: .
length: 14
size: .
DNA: TGTGCCTGGAGTCCTCCTCTAGAGACCTACGAGCAGTACTTC
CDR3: CAWSPPLETYEQYF

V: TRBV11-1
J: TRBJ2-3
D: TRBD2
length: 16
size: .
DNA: TGTGCCAGCAGCTTTAAATCCGGGACTAGCTCAAATACGCAGTATTTT
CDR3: CASSFKSGTSSNTQYF

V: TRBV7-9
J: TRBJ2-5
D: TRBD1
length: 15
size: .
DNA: TGTGCCAGCAGCCTTCGACAAGGGGGCCGGGAGACCCAGTACTTC
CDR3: CASSLRQGGRETQYF

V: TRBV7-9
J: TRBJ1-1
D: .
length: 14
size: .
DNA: TGTGCCAGCAGTCCCTTTGGGACAATCCCTGAAGCTTTCTTT
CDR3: CASSPFGTIPEAFF

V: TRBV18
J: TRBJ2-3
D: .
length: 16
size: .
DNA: TGTGCCAGCTCACCCGAGACCACAGGGAGCACAGATACGCAGTATTTT
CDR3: CASSPETTGSTDTQYF

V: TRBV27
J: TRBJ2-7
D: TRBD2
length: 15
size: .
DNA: TGTGCCAGCAGTTTACACCCGCTAGCGGGACGCGAGCAGTACTTC
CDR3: CASSLHPLAGREQYF

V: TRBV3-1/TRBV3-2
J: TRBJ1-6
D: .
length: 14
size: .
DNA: TGTGCCAGCAGCCAAGGACCTGAGGGTTCACCCCTCCACTTT
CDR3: CASSQGPEGSPLHF

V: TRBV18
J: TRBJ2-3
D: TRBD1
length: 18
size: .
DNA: TGTGCCAGCTCACCACCGGTCAGGGGGCCCCCAGAATCAGATACGCAGTATTTT
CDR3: CASSPPVRGPPESDTQYF

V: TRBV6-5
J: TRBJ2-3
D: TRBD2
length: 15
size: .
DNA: TGTGCCAGCGGGGGACTAGCGGCAGACACAGATACGCAGTATTTT
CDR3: CASGGLAADTDTQYF

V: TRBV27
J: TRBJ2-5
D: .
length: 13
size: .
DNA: TGTGCCAGCAGTCAATGGGCCCAAGAGACCCAGTACTTC
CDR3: CASSQWAQETQYF

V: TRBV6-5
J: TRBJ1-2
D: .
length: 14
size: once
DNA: TGTGCCAGCAGTTACGGCTACAGGGACTATGGCTACACCTTC
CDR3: CASSYGYRDYGYTF

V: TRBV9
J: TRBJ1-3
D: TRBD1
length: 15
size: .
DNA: TGTGCCAGCAGCGTAGAGGGGGCGGGAGGAAACACCATATATTTT
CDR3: CASSVEGAGGNTIYF

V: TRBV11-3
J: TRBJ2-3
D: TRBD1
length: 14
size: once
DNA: TGTGCCAGCAGCAAAGGACAGGGTACAGATACGCAGTATTTT
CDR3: CASSKGQGTDTQYF

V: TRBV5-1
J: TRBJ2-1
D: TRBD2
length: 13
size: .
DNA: TGCGCCAGCAGCATGTTAGCGGGGAGTGAGCAGTTCTTC
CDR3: CASSMLAGSEQFF

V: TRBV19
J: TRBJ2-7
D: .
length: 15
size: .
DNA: TGTGCCAGTAGTATAGATGCGACACGCTCCTACGAGCAGTACTTC
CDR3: CASSIDATRSYEQYF

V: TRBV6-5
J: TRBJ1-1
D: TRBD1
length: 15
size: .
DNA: TGTGCCAGCAGTCCAGACAGGGGTGAAGGCACTGAAGCTTTCTTT
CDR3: CASSPDRGEGTEAFF

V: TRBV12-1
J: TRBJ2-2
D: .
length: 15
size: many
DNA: TGTGCCAGCAGCGTCGGGACAAACAAAACCGGGGAGCTGTTTTTT
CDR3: CASSVGTNKTGELFF

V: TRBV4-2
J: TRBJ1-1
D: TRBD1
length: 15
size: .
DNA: TGTGCCAGCAGCCAGCAGACAGGGGTCGGAACTGAAGCTTTCTTT
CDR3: CASSQQTGVGTEAFF

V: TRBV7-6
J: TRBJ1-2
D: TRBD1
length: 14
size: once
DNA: TGTGCCAGCAGCCAGGGACAGCCAACGGGTGGCTACACCTTC
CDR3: CASSQGQPTGGYTF

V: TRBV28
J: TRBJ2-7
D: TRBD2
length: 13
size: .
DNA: TGTGCCAGCCATAGCGGGAGTATCGACGAGCAGTACTTC
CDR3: CASHSGSIDEQYF

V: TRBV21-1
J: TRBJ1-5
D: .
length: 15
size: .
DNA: TGTGCCAGCAGCAAATTGAACCGCGGCAATCAGCCCCAGCATTTT
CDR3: CASSKLNRGNQPQHF

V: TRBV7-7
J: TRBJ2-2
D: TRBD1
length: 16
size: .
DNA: TGTGCTAGCAGCTCCCGACAGGGGGCTTTGGCCGGGGAGCTGTTTTTT
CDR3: CASSSRQGALAGELFF

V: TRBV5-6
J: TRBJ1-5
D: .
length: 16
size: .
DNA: TGTGCCAGCAGCTTGACAGGGTTCGTGAGCAATCAGCCCCAGCATTTT
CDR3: CASSLTGFVSNQPQHF

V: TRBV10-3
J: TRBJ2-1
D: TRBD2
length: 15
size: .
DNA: TGTGCCATCAGTGAGTCTGCGACTAGCGCCAATGAGCAGTTCTTC
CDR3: CAISESATSANEQFF

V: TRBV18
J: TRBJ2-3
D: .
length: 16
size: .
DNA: TGTGCCAGCTCCCGTTCGGCGGGGATGACAACAGATACGCAGTATTTT
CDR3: CASSRSAGMTTDTQYF

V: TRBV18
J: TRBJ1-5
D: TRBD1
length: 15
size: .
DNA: TGTGCCAGCTCACCACCTGGACAGGGAAATCAGCCCCAGCATTTT
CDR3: CASSPPGQGNQPQHF